This T cell receptor beta chain was identified in a study of blood T cell repertoires in COVID-19. Background on the study: There were acute and convalescent COVID-19 samples, and they came from the United States, Italy and Spain.

After removal of 0 bases from V and 3 bases from J, the junction contained 15 bases not matched to a gene. This CDR3 has 19 residues. Per the germline V gene, CDR1 is ENHRY and CDR2 is SYGVKD. In the source study's methods: Amplification with reference gene primers provided the estimates of nucleated cell counts. Sequencing was performed with immunoSEQ multiplex PCR; in TCRdb, only in-frame clones are kept and a portion is missing. V, J and clone size derive from that table, while D and trimming were established from the DNA sequence. The repertoire holds roughly 61,000 clones, with 75% to 95% as singletons.

The clonotype comes from a man in his 60s with acute or convalescent COVID-19. The chain employs TRBV10-3 and TRBJ1-1, with 8 bases identical to TRBD1. Sequencing was performed on peripheral blood. CDR3 amino acids: CAISESGPGGAGSDTEAFF. CDR3 in DNA: TGTGCCATCAGTGAGTCAGGGCCAGGGGGCGCAGGTTCGGACACTGAAGCTTTCTTT.